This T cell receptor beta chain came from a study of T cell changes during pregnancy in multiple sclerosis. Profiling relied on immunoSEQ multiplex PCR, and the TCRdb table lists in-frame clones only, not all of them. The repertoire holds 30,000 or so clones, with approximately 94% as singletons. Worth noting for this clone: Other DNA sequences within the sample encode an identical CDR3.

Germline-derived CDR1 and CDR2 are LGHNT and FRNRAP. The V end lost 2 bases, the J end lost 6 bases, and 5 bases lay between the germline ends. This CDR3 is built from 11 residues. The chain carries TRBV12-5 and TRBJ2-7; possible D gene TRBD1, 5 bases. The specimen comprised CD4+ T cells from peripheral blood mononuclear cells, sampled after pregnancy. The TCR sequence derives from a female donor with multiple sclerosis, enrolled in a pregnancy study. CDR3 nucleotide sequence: TGTGCTAGTGGTTTGAGGGGCGAGCAGTACTTC. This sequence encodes CASGLRGEQYF.